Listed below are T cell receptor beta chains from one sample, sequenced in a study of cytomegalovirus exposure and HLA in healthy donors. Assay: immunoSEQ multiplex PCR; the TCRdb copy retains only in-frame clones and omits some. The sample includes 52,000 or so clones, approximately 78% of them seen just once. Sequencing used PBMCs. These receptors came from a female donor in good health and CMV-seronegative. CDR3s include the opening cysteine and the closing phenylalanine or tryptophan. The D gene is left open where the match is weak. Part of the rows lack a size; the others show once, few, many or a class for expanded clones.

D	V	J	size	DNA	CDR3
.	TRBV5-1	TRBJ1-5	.	TGCGCCAGCAGCTTGAGCCCCGCTCAGCCCCAGCATTTT	CASSLSPAQPQHF
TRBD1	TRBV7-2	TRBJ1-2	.	TGTGCCAGCAGCCCCAGGACAGGGACGGGGTATGGCTACACCTTC	CASSPRTGTGYGYTF
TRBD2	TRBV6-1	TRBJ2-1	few	TGTGCCAGCAGTGAGGAGGGACTAGCGGTAGGTAATGAGCAGTTCTTC	CASSEEGLAVGNEQFF
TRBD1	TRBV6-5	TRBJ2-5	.	TGTGCCAGCAGTTACTCCGGACAGGGGTGGGAGACCCAGTACTTC	CASSYSGQGWETQYF
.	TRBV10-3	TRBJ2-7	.	TGTGCCATCATGAATCCAGGATACGAGCAGTACTTC	CAIMNPGYEQYF
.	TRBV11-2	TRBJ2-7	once	TGTGCCAGCAGACCGTTAACAGGGTACTACGAGCAGTACTTC	CASRPLTGYYEQYF
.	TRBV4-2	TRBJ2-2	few	TGTGCCAGCAGCCAAGGAGAAACCGGGGAGCTGTTTTTT	CASSQGETGELFF
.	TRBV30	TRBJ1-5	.	TGTGCCTGGAGTAATCAACAACAGGGTTTGGCCTTGGTGGGCAATCAGCCCCAGCATTTT	CAWSNQQQGLALVGNQPQHF
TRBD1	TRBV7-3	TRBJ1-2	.	TGTGCCAGCAGCTTAAGGGACAGGGGTTATGGCTACACCTTC	CASSLRDRGYGYTF
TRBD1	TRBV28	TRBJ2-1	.	TGTGCCAGCAGCCCCTTGGGACAGGGAAGAAACAATGAGCAGTTCTTC	CASSPLGQGRNNEQFF
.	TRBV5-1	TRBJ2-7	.	TGCGCCAGCAGCGGTGACAGCCTCACCTACGAGCAGTACTTC	CASSGDSLTYEQYF
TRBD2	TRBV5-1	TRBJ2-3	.	TGCGCCAGCAGCCCACCGGGGACTAGCGGAAGCACAGATACGCAGTATTTT	CASSPPGTSGSTDTQYF